The text below deals with one T cell receptor (beta chain). The data were taken from a study of human T cells and chemical hapten exposure. For the study at large: Weekly administration of diphenylcyclopropenone to the scalp of patients continued throughout the roughly 25-week study.

CDR3 size: 17 residues. J lost 5 bases, V lost 7 bases, and 17 bases had no gene match. Germline V gene sequence: CDR1 MNHEY, CDR2 SVGEGT. Via MiXCR, TCRdb re-called the RACE reads, giving one row per CDR3 protein. The table shows over 85,000 distinct CDR3 sequences, with approximately 13% occurring only once. The sample's time point: patch test 1, 2 weeks after DPC sensitization. Treatment denoted: therapeutic diphenylcyclopropenone sensitization with weekly scalp DPC. This TCR came from a woman aged 35 to 49 with alopecia areata. Some clones in this sample may be carry-over from other donors' samples. Sequenced here: whole blood, sampled in connection with sensitization to the hapten diphenylcyclopropenone (DPC). The chain carries TRBV6-2 or TRBV6-3 and TRBJ1-1; TRBD1 aligns across 9 bases. The CDR3 is CASTDPGSGTGRTEAFF. CDR3 DNA sequence: TGTGCCAGCACCGACCCCGGGTCAGGGACAGGGCGGACTGAAGCTTTCTTT.